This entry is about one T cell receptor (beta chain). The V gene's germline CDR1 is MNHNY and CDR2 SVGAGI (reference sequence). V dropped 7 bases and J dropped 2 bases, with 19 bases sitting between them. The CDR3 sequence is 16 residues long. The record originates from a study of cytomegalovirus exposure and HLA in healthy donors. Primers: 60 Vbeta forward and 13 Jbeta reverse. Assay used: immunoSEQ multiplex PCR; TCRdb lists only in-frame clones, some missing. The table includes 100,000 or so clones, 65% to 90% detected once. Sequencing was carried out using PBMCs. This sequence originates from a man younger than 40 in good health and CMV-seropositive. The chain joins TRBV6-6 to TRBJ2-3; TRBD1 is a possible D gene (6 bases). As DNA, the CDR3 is TGTGCCAGCAAACGCCAGGGGCCTTCTAACACAGATACGCAGTATTTT. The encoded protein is CASKRQGPSNTDTQYF.